What follows describes a single T cell receptor (beta chain). The data belong to a study of OX40 agonist ivuxolimab in advanced cancers. TCRdb keeps only in-frame clones here, not all; method: immunoSEQ multiplex PCR. The repertoire includes around 80,000 clones, about 80% of them detected once, and 0.4% to 0.5% sits in the top ten. The source material was CD4+ or CD8+ T cells sorted from blood, sampled in a trial of the OX40 agonist ivuxolimab. The sequence derives from an adult with an advanced solid tumor such as melanoma, head and neck, liver or kidney cancer.

The DNA for the CDR3 is TGCGCCAGCAGCTTGGGCAGCATGAACACTGAAGCTTTCTTT. This encodes CASSLGSMNTEAFF. The rearrangement links TRBV5-1 to TRBJ1-1, with no clear D. This CDR3 comprises 14 residues. The ends were cut back, 0 bases at V and 0 bases at J, with 6 bases in the middle. CDR1 and CDR2 from the germline V gene are SGHRS and YFSETQ.